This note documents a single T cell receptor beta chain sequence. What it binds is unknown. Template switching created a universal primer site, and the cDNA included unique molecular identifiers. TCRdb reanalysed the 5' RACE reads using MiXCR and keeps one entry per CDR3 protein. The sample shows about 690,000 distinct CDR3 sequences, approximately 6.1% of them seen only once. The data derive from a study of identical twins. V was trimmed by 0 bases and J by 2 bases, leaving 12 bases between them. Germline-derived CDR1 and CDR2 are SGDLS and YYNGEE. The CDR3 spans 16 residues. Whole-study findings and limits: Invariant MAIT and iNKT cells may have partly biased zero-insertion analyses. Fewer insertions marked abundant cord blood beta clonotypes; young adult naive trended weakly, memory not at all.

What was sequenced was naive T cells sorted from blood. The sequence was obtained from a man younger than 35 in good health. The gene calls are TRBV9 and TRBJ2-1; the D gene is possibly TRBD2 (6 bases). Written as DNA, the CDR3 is TGTGCCAGCAGCGTAGGGGACTCAGGCGCCTACAATGAGCAGTTCTTC. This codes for CASSVGDSGAYNEQFF.